The 3 T cell receptor beta chains below come from one sample, sequenced in a study of control samples from healthy donors and cancer patients. Profiled with immunoSEQ multiplex PCR; TCRdb holds only in-frame clones, not every one. The sample shows more than 120,000 clones, approximately 92% of them seen only once. The sample comprised blood. The source is a man aged 25 to 45 in good health.

V and J are TRBV7-9 and TRBJ2-2; D gene unclear. CDR1 and CDR2 from the germline V gene are SEHNR and FQNEAQ (reference sequence). Trimming pared 7 bases from V and 1 base from J, leaving 7 bases between. The CDR3 extends over 13 amino acids. CDR3 protein: CASILGNTGELFF. The CDR3 DNA is TGTGCCAGCATCCTGGGGAACACCGGGGAGCTGTTTTTT.

The rearrangement uses TRBV5-1 and TRBJ2-1; TRBD1 matches at 10 bases. This CDR3 has 16 residues. The J segment lost 3 bases and the V segment lost 0 bases, leaving 3 bases of the junction unmatched. The germline V gene has CDR1 SGHRS and CDR2 YFSETQ. CDR3: CASSLGQGARYNEQFF. The CDR3 bases are TGCGCCAGCAGCTTGGGACAGGGGGCACGCTACAATGAGCAGTTCTTC.

V gene TRBV7-9 combines with J gene TRBJ2-6; D call uncertain. Deletions cut 5 bases from V and 3 bases from J, with 11 bases between. The CDR3 length is 15 residues. Germline V lookup: CDR1 SEHNR, CDR2 FQNEAQ (reference sequence). The CDR3 nucleotides read TGTGCCAGCAGCCCCGTTTGGGTTGGGGCCAACGTCCTGACTTTC. It encodes CASSPVWVGANVLTF. The full variable domain, its missing parts supplied by reference TRBV7-9 and TRBJ2-6, is DTGVSQNPRHKITKRGQNVTFRCDPISEHNRLYWYRQTLGQGPEFLTYFQNEAQLEKSRLLSDRFSAERPKGSFSTLEIQRTEQGDSAMYLCASSPVWVGANVLTFGAGSRLTVL.